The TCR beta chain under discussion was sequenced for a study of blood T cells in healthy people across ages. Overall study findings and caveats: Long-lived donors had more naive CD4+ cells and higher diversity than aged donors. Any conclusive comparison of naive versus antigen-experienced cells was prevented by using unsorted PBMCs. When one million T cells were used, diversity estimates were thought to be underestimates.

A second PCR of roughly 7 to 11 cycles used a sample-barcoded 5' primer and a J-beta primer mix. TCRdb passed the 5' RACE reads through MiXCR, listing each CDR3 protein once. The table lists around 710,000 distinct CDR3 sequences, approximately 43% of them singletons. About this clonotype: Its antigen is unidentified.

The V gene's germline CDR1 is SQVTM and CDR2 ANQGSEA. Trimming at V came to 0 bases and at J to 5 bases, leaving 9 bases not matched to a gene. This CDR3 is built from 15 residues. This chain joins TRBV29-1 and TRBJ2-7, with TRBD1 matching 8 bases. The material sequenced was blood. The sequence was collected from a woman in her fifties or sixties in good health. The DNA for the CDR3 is TGCAGCGTTGAAGATGGAGGACAGGGATCGGACGAGCAGTACTTC. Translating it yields CSVEDGGQGSDEQYF.